The 21 T cell receptor beta chains below all came from one sample that was sequenced in a study of identical twins. TCRdb redid the calling of the 5' RACE reads with MiXCR, one entry per CDR3 protein. The table lists 450,000 to 650,000 distinct CDR3 sequences, 9.6% of them singletons. In addition, the sample was reused for a study of yellow fever vaccine responses in identical twins.

The specimen sequenced was PBMCs. The receptors were gathered from a young woman in good health.

This clonotype was picked up many times. This chain uses TRBV27 with TRBJ2-5, with D unresolved. Germline assignment: CDR1 MNHEY and CDR2 SMNVEV (reference sequence). Trimming stripped 0 bases from V and 4 bases from J, with 6 bases between. The CDR3 totals 13 residues. This CDR3 reads CASSLSTVETQYF. The CDR3 coding sequence is TGTGCCAGCAGTTTATCGACGGTAGAGACCCAGTACTTC.

This clonotype was picked up many times. The rearrangement uses TRBV7-9 and TRBJ1-1; weak D call: TRBD1 (5 bases). With 5 bases removed from V and 10 bases from J, the gap between germline ends came to 11 bases. The CDR3 length is 11 residues. Germline lookup yields CDR1 SEHNR and CDR2 FQNEAQ (reference sequence). The CDR3 sequence: CASSPGGGAFF. The CDR3 DNA sequence: TGTGCCAGCAGCCCCGGGGGGGGAGCTTTCTTT.

This clonotype has a count of ten or more. The rearrangement links TRBV7-9 to TRBJ2-7; TRBD2 matches at 9 bases. The CDR3 runs 15 residues. Germline CDR1 and CDR2: SEHNR and FQNEAQ (reference sequence). Trimming cost V 5 bases and J 3 bases; bases outside gene matches: 8. In DNA form, the CDR3 reads TGTGCCAGCAGCGGCGCGCGGGGGGGCTTCTACGAGCAGTACTTC. The encoded protein is CASSGARGGFYEQYF.

The chain recombines TRBV5-4 with TRBJ2-7; 7 bases are shared with TRBD2. The CDR3 sequence is 15 residues long. Germline V gene sequence: CDR1 SGHNT, CDR2 YYREEE (reference sequence). Unmatched junction bases numbered 9, after V lost 3 bases and J lost 3 bases. Written as DNA, the CDR3 is TGTGCCAGCAGCTCCTACGGGGGGACCGGCTACGAGCAGTACTTC. It specifies CASSSYGGTGYEQYF.

This clonotype came up many times. The chain joins TRBV7-8 to TRBJ2-5; D possibly corresponds to TRBD1 (6 bases). The CDR3 runs to 16 residues. Germline-derived CDR1 and CDR2 are SGHVS and FQNEAQ. Trimming took 5 bases from V and 0 from J, leaving 16 bases between them. CDR3 in DNA: TGTGCCAGCAGCACCATCCCGGGACAACACCAAGAGACCCAGTACTTC. Translated: CASSTIPGQHQETQYF.

The gene calls are TRBV7-6 and TRBJ2-5; 13 nucleotides match TRBD2. Trimming at V came to 6 bases and at J to 2 bases, leaving 6 bases not matched to a gene. This CDR3 is 16 amino acids long. Germline loops: CDR1 SGHVS, CDR2 FNYEAQ. In DNA, the CDR3 is TGTGCCAGCAGTTCGACTAGCGGGGGGCTACAAGAGACCCAGTACTTC. Protein: CASSSTSGGLQETQYF.

The chain joins TRBV7-9 to TRBJ1-1; no definite D call. Trimming removed 1 base from V and 8 bases from J, with 8 bases in between. The CDR3 consists of 12 residues. CDR1 is SEHNR, CDR2 FQNEAQ, per germline (reference sequence). This CDR3 reads CASSLDSIEAFF. CDR3 bases: TGTGCCAGCAGCTTAGACAGTATAGAAGCTTTCTTT. Full variable domain (outside the CDR3, taken from reference TRBV7-9 and TRBJ1-1): DTGVSQNPRHKITKRGQNVTFRCDPISEHNRLYWYRQTLGQGPEFLTYFQNEAQLEKSRLLSDRFSAERPKGSFSTLEIQRTEQGDSAMYLCASSLDSIEAFFGQGTRLTVV.

V and J are TRBV5-5 and TRBJ2-5, with D hard to call. This CDR3 region has 14 residues. Trimming cost V 0 bases and J 5 bases, with 11 bases left between them. Looked up from germline, CDR1 is SGHKS and CDR2 is YYEKEE (reference sequence). CDR3 amino acids: CASSLVYPSETQYF. The CDR3 DNA sequence: TGTGCCAGCAGCTTGGTCTATCCCTCGGAGACCCAGTACTTC. The full variable domain, with the rest looked up from reference TRBV5-5 and TRBJ2-5, is DAGVTQSPTHLIKTRGQQVTLRCSPISGHKSVSWYQQVLGQGPQFIFQYYEKEERGRGNFPDRFSARQFPNYSSELNVNALLLGDSALYLCASSLVYPSETQYFGPGTRLLVL.

This clonotype was seen repeatedly, ten times or more. J is TRBJ2-3 and V is TRBV12-3 or TRBV12-4; tentative D call: TRBD2 (6 bases). Deletions cut 7 bases from V and 5 bases from J, with 16 bases between. The CDR3 spans 14 residues. CDR3 residues: CASIGRGAVDTQYF. The CDR3 DNA reads TGTGCCAGCATCGGGCGGGGTGCTGTAGATACGCAGTATTTT.

The chain has TRBV12-3 or TRBV12-4 and TRBJ2-2, with 9 bases fitting TRBD2. This CDR3 contains 18 residues. J was trimmed by 4 bases and V by 2 bases; bases with no gene match: 11. CDR3 nucleotides: TGTGCCAGCAGTTTAAGGGTGGCGGGGGGGCCGGGCACCGGGGAGCTGTTTTTT. Encoded protein: CASSLRVAGGPGTGELFF.

The table lists this clonotype with a few counts. V and J are TRBV2 and TRBJ2-1; 9 nucleotides line up with TRBD1. The CDR3 length is 17 residues. The V gene's germline CDR1 is SNHLY and CDR2 FYNNEI. The J segment lost 13 bases and the V segment lost 0 bases, leaving 16 bases of the junction unmatched. CDR3 region: CASSEASAGQGQPRQFF. The CDR3, as DNA: TGTGCCAGCAGTGAAGCCTCCGCGGGACAGGGTCAACCCCGACAGTTCTTC.

This clonotype was counted only a few times. The chain employs TRBV27 and TRBJ2-1; 8 bases are shared with TRBD1. CDR1 and CDR2 from the germline V gene are MNHEY and SMNVEV (reference sequence). V was pared by 5 bases and J by 10 bases, with 13 bases of the junction left unmatched. The CDR3 runs to 15 residues. CDR3 bases: TGTGCCAGCAGTAACAACCACCGGGGACAGGACGAGCAGTTCTTC. Protein: CASSNNHRGQDEQFF.

This clonotype came up many times. CDR3 coding DNA: TGCGCCAGCAGCCAAGAGGCGGATGAAAAACTGTTTTTT. Translated, it gives CASSQEADEKLFF. The rearrangement uses TRBV4-3 and TRBJ1-4; D not resolved. The CDR3 contains 13 residues. The V end was cut by 0 bases, the J end by 6 bases, with 5 bases between. Germline V gene lookup returns CDR1 LGHNA and CDR2 YSLEER.

V usage is TRBV4-3 and J usage is TRBJ2-1; a possible D gene is TRBD1 (5 bases). V dropped 4 bases and J dropped 4 bases, with 14 bases sitting between them. CDR3 length: 15 amino acids. CDR1 is LGHNA and CDR2 is YSLEER in the germline V gene. CDR3 in DNA: TGCGCCAGCAGCCTCCTTCGGGCAGGGTACAATGAGCAGTTCTTC. Translated, it gives CASSLLRAGYNEQFF.

This clonotype was seen repeatedly, ten times or more. The rearrangement links TRBV4-3 to TRBJ2-7; a weak D match, TRBD1 (6 bases). The V gene's germline CDR1 is LGHNA and CDR2 YSLEER. The length of the CDR3 is 15 residues. The germline V and J ends were trimmed by 8 bases and 0 bases, with 17 bases remaining between them. The CDR3 DNA reads as TGCGCCAGCGGTTCGACAGGATCCTACTCCTACGAGCAGTACTTC. As protein: CASGSTGSYSYEQYF.

This clonotype has ten or more counts. The chain is built from TRBV29-1 and TRBJ2-5; D is possibly TRBD1 or TRBD2 (5 bases each). CDR3 length: 15 residues. The V gene lost 6 bases and the J gene lost 5 bases, with 22 bases spanning the gap. Germline-derived CDR1 and CDR2 are SQVTM and ANQGSEA. CDR3 nucleotide sequence: TGCAGCGTCGGTCTAACGACAGCCCCGGGGGAGACCCAGTACTTC. It yields the protein CSVGLTTAPGETQYF.

This clonotype was recorded a few times. The chain has TRBV7-2 and TRBJ2-1; maybe TRBD1 (6 bases). CDR1 SGHTA and CDR2 FQGNSA come from the germline V gene. V shed 5 bases and J shed 5 bases, with 13 bases lying between them. This CDR3 comprises 14 residues. Written as DNA, the CDR3 is TGTGCCAGCAGCCCAGGGGCGGTCCACAATGAGCAGTTCTTC. Protein: CASSPGAVHNEQFF.

The chain is built from TRBV7-2 and TRBJ1-1, with D perhaps TRBD1 (6 bases). The germline gives CDR1 SGHTA, CDR2 FQGNSA. V dropped 7 bases and J dropped 6 bases, with 18 bases sitting between them. CDR3 length equals 14 residues. The CDR3 protein is CASTKQQGMAEAFF. DNA of the CDR3: TGTGCCAGCACCAAACAACAGGGTATGGCTGAAGCTTTCTTT.

This clonotype has more than one count but fewer than ten. This sequence joins TRBV12-3 or TRBV12-4 and TRBJ2-7; 10 bases are shared with TRBD2. J gave up 2 bases and V 5 bases, and 6 bases lay outside the gene matches. CDR3 length equals 15 residues. The CDR3 nucleotides are TGTGCCAGCAGTCCTCGACTAGCGGGTACCTACGAGCAGTACTTC. It is translated as CASSPRLAGTYEQYF.

Ten or more counts support this clonotype. The chain links TRBV9 to TRBJ2-5; 9 nucleotides match TRBD1. CDR1 and CDR2 (germline): SGDLS, YYNGEE. Losses at the gene ends were 3 bases for V and 9 bases for J; bases not matched to a gene: 15. The CDR3 covers 16 residues. This chain's CDR3 is CASSETGGDLGDAQYF. In DNA form, the CDR3 reads TGTGCCAGCAGCGAGACAGGGGGTGATCTTGGGGATGCCCAGTACTTC. Full variable domain (missing parts from reference TRBV9 and TRBJ2-5): DSGVTQTPKHLITATGQRVTLRCSPRSGDLSVYWYQQSLDQGLQFLIQYYNGEERAKGNILERFSAQQFPDLHSELNLSSLELGDSALYFCASSETGGDLGDAQYFGPGTRLLVL.

In its sample, this clonotype was seen a few times. This rearrangement joins TRBV3-1 to TRBJ1-1, with D possibly matching TRBD1 (6 bases). The CDR3 has 14 amino acids. Per the germline V gene, CDR1 is LGHDT and CDR2 is YNNKEL (reference sequence). Trimming shortened V by 5 bases and J by 5 bases, and 15 bases separated the two germline ends. Here the CDR3 reads CASSGGGRRTEAFF. CDR3 coding DNA: TGTGCCAGCAGCGGGGGGGGGCGTCGGACTGAAGCTTTCTTT.